This entry is about one TCR beta chain. What it binds is not known. TCRdb's table, derived via immunoSEQ multiplex PCR, lists solely in-frame clones and lacks some. This sample has about 50,000 clones; about 80% occur once, and the top ten carry roughly 0.37%. The V gene end was trimmed by 9 bases and the J gene end by 4 bases; junction bases not matched to a gene: 12. CDR1 WNHNN and CDR2 SYGVQD come from the germline V gene (reference sequence). CDR3 length: 15 amino acids. This sample stems from a study of fetal regulatory T cell absence and autoimmunity. Study findings and constraints: Antigen-driven pancreatic autoimmunity before birth in IPEX was inferred from oligoclonal enrichment.

The sample was cord blood. The receptor was derived from a newborn boy with IPEX syndrome. The chain combines TRBV10-1 with TRBJ2-3, with 8 nucleotides matching TRBD2. CDR3: CARERAGATPDTQYF. In DNA form, the CDR3 reads TGCGCCAGGGAGAGAGCGGGGGCCACCCCAGATACGCAGTATTTT.